The clone carrying this T cell receptor (beta chain) turned up a few times. V shed 1 base and J 0 bases; nucleotides not matched to a gene: 10. Looked up from germline, CDR1 is LNHDA and CDR2 is SQIVND (reference sequence). CDR3 length: 18 amino acids. This record belongs to a study of T-cell memory formation after mild COVID-19. MiXCR, applied by TCRdb to the 5' RACE reads, yields one record per CDR3 protein. The sample includes 25,000 to 35,000 distinct CDR3 sequences, 6% to 9.5% of them seen just once. V and J are TRBV19 and TRBJ1-1; 8 bases align to TRBD1. The sample comprised PBMCs or a T cell subset sorted from them (not recorded which). This TCR was recovered from an adult woman who had mild COVID-19 (a few samples of this study predate the infection). Cell type and time point are not known. CDR3 sequence (DNA): TGTGCCAGTAGTATAGTTGCACAGGGGGGCCTTATGAACACTGAAGCTTTCTTT. It yields the protein CASSIVAQGGLMNTEAFF. Complete variable domain (other parts from reference TRBV19 and TRBJ1-1): DGGITQSPKYLFRKEGQNVTLSCEQNLNHDAMYWYRQDPGQGLRLIYYSQIVNDFQKGDIAEGYSVSREKKESFPLTVTSAQKNPTAFYLCASSIVAQGGLMNTEAFFGQGTRLTVV.